This entry features one T cell receptor (beta chain) sequence. Its antigen remains unknown. The data were obtained in a study of identical twins. Whole-study results and caveats: Low generation-probability sequences were in excess among twin-shared out-of-frame alpha sequences. Whereas memory repertoires showed no such difference, abundant cord blood beta clonotypes carried fewer insertions.

Healthy Caucasians, and only they, were the donors. Germline values: CDR1 LGHDT, CDR2 YNNKEL (reference sequence). This CDR3 comprises 19 residues. J was trimmed by 1 base and V by 2 bases; bases with no gene match: 14. MiXCR was run by TCRdb on the 5' RACE reads, yielding one entry per CDR3 protein. The sample includes approximately 230,000 distinct CDR3 sequences, about an eighth seen only once; the top ten take 8.8%. This sequence originates from a woman in her late teens or twenties in good health. The sequenced material came from memory (CD45RO+) T cells sorted from blood. The chain has TRBV3-1 and TRBJ2-1; 7 bases line up with TRBD2. The chain's CDR3 is CASSQSGLVGGGSYNEQFF. The CDR3 DNA follows: TGTGCCAGCAGCCAATCCGGACTAGTCGGAGGAGGGTCCTACAATGAGCAGTTCTTC.